These T cell receptor beta chains were read from a single sample in a study of spatial heterogeneity in lung cancer. TCRdb called the 5' RACE reads again in MiXCR, with one record for every CDR3 protein. The sample comprises thousands of distinct CDR3 sequences, approximately 20% of which are singletons, and roughly 12% rests with the top ten. Sequencing used lung tumor tissue, obtained at surgery. These receptors were obtained from a female donor with early-stage non-small cell lung cancer. The CDR3 runs from the conserved cysteine through the conserved F or W. D genes are given only for firm matches. Rows give clone size only sometimes, using once, few, many, or a class for an expanded clone.

clone_size,j_call,d_call,v_call,cdr3_nt,cdr3_aa
NA,TRBJ2-1,NA,TRBV19,TGTGCCAGTACCGAGGGCCTTTACAATGAGCAGTTCTTC,CASTEGLYNEQFF
few,TRBJ2-3,NA,TRBV9,TGTGCCAGCAGCGTAGGAGGGGCTAGCACAGATACGCAGTATTTT,CASSVGGASTDTQYF
NA,TRBJ2-7,TRBD2,TRBV15,TGTGCCACCAGGACTAGCGGGGGGTCCTACGAGCAGTACTTC,CATRTSGGSYEQYF
few,TRBJ2-5,NA,TRBV6-6,TGTGCCAGCAGACAATTAGGGACCTCGGAGACCCAGTACTTC,CASRQLGTSETQYF
medium-sized,TRBJ2-4,NA,TRBV11-2,TGTGCCAGCAGCACAGACGGAGGGGACATTCAGTACTTC,CASSTDGGDIQYF
NA,TRBJ2-3,NA,TRBV28,TGTGCCAGCAGTTTTTTACAGGGCACAGATACGCAGTATTTT,CASSFLQGTDTQYF
few,TRBJ2-7,NA,TRBV20-1,TGCAGTGCTAGAATGGGAGTGGGAACCTCCTACTACGAGCAGTACTTC,CSARMGVGTSYYEQYF
medium-sized,TRBJ1-5,NA,TRBV14,TGTGCCAGCAGCCAAGGACAGAGCAATCAGCCCCAGCATTTT,CASSQGQSNQPQHF
large,TRBJ2-3,NA,TRBV28,TGTGCCAGCAGTCAAACAGGGTCGTCAGATACGCAGTATTTT,CASSQTGSSDTQYF
medium-sized,TRBJ1-1,NA,TRBV6-5,TGTGCCAGCAGTCAGATGAACACTGAAGCTTTCTTT,CASSQMNTEAFF
few,TRBJ1-6,NA,TRBV24-1,TGTGCCACCAGTGATTACAGGCCAAATTCACCCCTCCACTTT,CATSDYRPNSPLHF
NA,TRBJ2-1,NA,TRBV19,TGTGCCAGTAGTATCAGTAGGACCCTGGCCTACAATGAGCAGTTCTTC,CASSISRTLAYNEQFF
few,TRBJ2-1,TRBD2,TRBV24-1,TGTGCCACCAGTGACTCTCCACTAGCGGGGGTAAGGAATGAGCAGTTCTTC,CATSDSPLAGVRNEQFF
NA,TRBJ2-7,NA,TRBV5-1,TGCGCCAGCAGCTTGAGGCCCCAGGGAGGATACGAGCAGTACTTC,CASSLRPQGGYEQYF
NA,TRBJ1-5,NA,TRBV2,TGTGCCAGCGCGGGGGGCAATCAGCCCCAGCATTTT,CASAGGNQPQHF
medium-sized,TRBJ1-1,NA,TRBV7-8,TGTGCCAGCAGCTTAGGCCCCCTGGACACTGAAGCTTTCTTT,CASSLGPLDTEAFF
medium-sized,TRBJ2-1,NA,TRBV4-1,TGCGCCAGCAAGCCACCGGGCAGGGTTGGCAATGAGCAGTTCTTC,CASKPPGRVGNEQFF
NA,TRBJ2-1,TRBD1,TRBV11-3,TGTGCCAGCAGCCCGGACAGGGCTCGACGCAGTGAGCAGTTCTTC,CASSPDRARRSEQFF